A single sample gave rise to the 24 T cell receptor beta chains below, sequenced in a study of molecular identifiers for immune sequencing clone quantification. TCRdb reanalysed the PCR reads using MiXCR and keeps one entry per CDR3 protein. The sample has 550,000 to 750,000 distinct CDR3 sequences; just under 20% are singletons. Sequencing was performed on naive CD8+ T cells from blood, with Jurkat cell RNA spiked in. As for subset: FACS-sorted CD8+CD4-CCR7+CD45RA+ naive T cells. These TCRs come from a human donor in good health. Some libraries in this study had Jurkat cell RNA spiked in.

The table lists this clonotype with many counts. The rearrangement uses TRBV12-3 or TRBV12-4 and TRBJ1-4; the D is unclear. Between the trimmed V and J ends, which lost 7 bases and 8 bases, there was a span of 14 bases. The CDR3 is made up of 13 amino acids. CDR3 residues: CASTQGPPEKLFF. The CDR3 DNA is TGTGCCAGCACCCAAGGACCACCAGAAAAACTGTTTTTT.

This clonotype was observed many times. CDR3 coding DNA: TGTGCCAGCAGTGAATTGATAACAGGTCGCAATAGCAATCAGCCCCAGCATTTT. This encodes CASSELITGRNSNQPQHF. The J gene is TRBJ1-5, the V gene TRBV6-1, with a weak D call TRBD1 (5 bases). Germline values: CDR1 MNHNS, CDR2 SASEGT. V lost 2 bases and J lost 0, with 17 bases in between. This CDR3 is built from 18 residues.

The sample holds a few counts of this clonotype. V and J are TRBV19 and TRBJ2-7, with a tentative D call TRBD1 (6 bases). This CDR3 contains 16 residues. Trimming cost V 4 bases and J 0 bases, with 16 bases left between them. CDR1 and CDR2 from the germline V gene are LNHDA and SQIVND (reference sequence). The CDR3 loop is CASSTTRDTSSYEQYF. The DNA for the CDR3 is TGTGCCAGTAGTACCACCCGGGACACGAGCTCCTACGAGCAGTACTTC.

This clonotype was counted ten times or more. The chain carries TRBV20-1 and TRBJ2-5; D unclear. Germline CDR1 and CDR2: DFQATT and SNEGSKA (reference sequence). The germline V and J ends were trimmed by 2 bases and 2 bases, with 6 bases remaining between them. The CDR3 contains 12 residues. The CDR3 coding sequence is TGCAGTGCTAGACTACCACAAGAGACCCAGTACTTC. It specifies CSARLPQETQYF.

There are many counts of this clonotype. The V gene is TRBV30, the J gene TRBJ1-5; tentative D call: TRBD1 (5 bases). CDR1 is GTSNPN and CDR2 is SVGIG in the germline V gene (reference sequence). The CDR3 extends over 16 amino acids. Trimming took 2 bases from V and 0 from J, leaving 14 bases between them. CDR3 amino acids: CAWSIGGEYSNQPQHF. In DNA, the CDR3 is TGTGCCTGGAGTATCGGGGGGGAGTATAGCAATCAGCCCCAGCATTTT. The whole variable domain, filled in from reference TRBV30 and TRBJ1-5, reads SQTIHQWPATLVQPVGSPLSLECTVEGTSNPNLYWYRQAAGRGLQLLFYSVGIGQISSEVPQNLSASRPQDRQFILSSKKLLLSDSGFYLCAWSIGGEYSNQPQHFGDGTRLSIL.

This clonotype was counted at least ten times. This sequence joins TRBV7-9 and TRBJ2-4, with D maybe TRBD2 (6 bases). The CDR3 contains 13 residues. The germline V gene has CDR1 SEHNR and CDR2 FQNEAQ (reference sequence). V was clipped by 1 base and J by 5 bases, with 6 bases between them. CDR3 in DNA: TGTGCCAGCAGCTTAGGGGGGGAAAACATTCAGTACTTC. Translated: CASSLGGENIQYF.

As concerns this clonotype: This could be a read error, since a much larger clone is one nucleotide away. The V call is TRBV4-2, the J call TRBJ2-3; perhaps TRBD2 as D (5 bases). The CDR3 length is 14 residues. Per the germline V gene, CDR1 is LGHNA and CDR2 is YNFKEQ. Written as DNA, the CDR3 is TGTGCCGGCAGCCAGGAACTAGGAGCGGATACGCAGTATTTT. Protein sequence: CAGSQELGADTQYF.

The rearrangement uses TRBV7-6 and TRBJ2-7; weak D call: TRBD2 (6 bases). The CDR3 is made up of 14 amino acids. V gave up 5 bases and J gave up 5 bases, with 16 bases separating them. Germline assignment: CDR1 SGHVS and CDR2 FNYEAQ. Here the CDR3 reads CASSPLGGSHEQYF. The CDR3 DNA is TGTGCCAGCAGCCCTCTCGGGGGATCCCACGAGCAGTACTTC.

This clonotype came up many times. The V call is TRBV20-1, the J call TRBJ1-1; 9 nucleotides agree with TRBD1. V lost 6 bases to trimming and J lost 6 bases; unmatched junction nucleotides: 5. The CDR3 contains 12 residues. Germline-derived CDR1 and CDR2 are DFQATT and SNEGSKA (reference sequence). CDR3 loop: CSARQGVSEAFF. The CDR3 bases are TGCAGTGCAAGACAGGGGGTCTCTGAAGCTTTCTTT.

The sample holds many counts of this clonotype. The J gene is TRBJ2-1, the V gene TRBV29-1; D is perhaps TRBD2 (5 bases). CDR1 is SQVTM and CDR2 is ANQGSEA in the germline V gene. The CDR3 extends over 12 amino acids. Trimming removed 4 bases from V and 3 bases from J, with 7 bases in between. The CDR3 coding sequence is TGCAGCGTTGTAGGGAGCTACAATGAGCAGTTCTTC. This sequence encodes CSVVGSYNEQFF.

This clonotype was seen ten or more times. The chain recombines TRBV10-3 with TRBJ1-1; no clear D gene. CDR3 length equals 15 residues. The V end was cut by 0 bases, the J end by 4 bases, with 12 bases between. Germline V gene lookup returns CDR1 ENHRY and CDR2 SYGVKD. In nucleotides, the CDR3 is TGTGCCATCAGTGAGTCGGTATTCCTGGTCACTGAAGCTTTCTTT. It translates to CAISESVFLVTEAFF.

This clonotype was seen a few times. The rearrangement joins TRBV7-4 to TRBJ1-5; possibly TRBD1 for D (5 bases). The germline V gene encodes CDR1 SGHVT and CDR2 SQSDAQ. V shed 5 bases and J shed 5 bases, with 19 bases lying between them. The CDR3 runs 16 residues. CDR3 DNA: TGTGCCAGCAGCCGGGAGGGGTCAGCTTGGTATCAGCCCCAGCATTTT. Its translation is CASSREGSAWYQPQHF. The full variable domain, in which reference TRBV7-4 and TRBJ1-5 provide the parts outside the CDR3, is GAGVSQSPRYKVAKRGRDVALRCDSISGHVTLYWYRQTLGQGSEVLTYSQSDAQRDKSGRPSGRFSAERPERSVSTLKIQRTEQGDSAVYLCASSREGSAWYQPQHFGDGTRLSIL.

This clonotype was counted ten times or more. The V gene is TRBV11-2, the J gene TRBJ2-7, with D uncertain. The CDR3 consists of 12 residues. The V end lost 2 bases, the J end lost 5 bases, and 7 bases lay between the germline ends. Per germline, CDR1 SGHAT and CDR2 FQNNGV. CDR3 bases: TGTGCCAGCAGCTTAAAGGGCCACGAGCAGTACTTC. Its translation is CASSLKGHEQYF.

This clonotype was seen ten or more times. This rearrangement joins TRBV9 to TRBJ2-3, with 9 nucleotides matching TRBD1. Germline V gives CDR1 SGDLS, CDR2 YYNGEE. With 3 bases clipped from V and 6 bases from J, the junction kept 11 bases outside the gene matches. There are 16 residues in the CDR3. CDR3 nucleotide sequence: TGTGCCAGCAGCGCTTTACAGGGGGCGGCGGGCGATACGCAGTATTTT. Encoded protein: CASSALQGAAGDTQYF.

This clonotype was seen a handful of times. The CDR3 reads CASSPTDRSYEQYF. DNA for the CDR3: TGTGCCAGCAGCCCTACGGACAGATCCTACGAGCAGTACTTC. V usage is TRBV5-4 and J usage is TRBJ2-7; maybe TRBD1 (6 bases). Trimming took 4 bases from V and 1 from J, leaving 12 bases between them. In germline, CDR1 is SGHNT, CDR2 YYREEE (reference sequence). This CDR3 is built from 14 residues.

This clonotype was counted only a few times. The CDR3 sequence: CASSRNRNNEQFF. In DNA, the CDR3 is TGCGCCAGCAGCCGAAACAGGAACAATGAGCAGTTCTTC. J is TRBJ2-1 and V is TRBV4-3; D may be TRBD1 (5 bases). This CDR3 comprises 13 residues. Looked up from germline, CDR1 is LGHNA and CDR2 is YSLEER. V was cut by 4 bases and J by 5 bases, with 9 bases left in between.

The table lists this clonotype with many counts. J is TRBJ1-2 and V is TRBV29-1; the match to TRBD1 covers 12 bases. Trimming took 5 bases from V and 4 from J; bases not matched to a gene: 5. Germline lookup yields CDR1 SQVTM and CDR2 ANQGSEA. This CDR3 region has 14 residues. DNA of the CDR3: TGCAGCGTTCCCCGGGACAGGGGGCCCTATGGCTACACCTTC. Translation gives CSVPRDRGPYGYTF. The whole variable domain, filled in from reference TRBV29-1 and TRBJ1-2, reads SAVISQKPSRDICQRGTSLTIQCQVDSQVTMMFWYRQQPGQSLTLIATANQGSEATYESGFVIDKFPISRPNLTFSTLTVSNMSPEDSSIYLCSVPRDRGPYGYTFGSGTRLTVV.

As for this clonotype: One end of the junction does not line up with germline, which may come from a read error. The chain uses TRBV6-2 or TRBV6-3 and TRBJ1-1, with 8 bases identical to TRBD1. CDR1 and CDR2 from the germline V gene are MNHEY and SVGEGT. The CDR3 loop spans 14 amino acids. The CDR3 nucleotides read TGTGCCAGCAGTTATTTTCAGGGGGCCACTGAAACTTTCTTT. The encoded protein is CASSYFQGATETFF.

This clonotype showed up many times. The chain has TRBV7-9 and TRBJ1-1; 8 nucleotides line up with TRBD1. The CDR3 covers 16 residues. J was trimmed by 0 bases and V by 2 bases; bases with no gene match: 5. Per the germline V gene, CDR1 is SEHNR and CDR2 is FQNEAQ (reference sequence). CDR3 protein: CASSLLETGVNTEAFF. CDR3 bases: TGTGCCAGCAGCTTATTGGAGACAGGGGTGAACACTGAAGCTTTCTTT.

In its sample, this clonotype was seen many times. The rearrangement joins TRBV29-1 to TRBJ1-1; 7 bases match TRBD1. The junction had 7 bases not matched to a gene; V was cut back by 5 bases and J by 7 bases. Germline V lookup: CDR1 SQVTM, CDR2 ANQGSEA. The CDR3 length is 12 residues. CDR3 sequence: CSVNLWTGEAFF. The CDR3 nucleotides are TGCAGCGTTAACCTCTGGACAGGTGAAGCTTTCTTT.

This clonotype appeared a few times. The CDR3 reads CASSLYSRGAAGYTF. CDR3 nucleotide sequence: TGTGCCAGCAGCTTATATAGCCGTGGGGCCGCTGGCTACACCTTC. The chain carries TRBV11-2 and TRBJ1-2; tentative D call: TRBD1 (5 bases). V dropped 2 bases and J dropped 7 bases, with 17 bases sitting between them. This CDR3 contains 15 residues. Germline V gene sequence: CDR1 SGHAT, CDR2 FQNNGV. Full variable domain (remainder filled in from reference TRBV11-2 and TRBJ1-2): EAGVAQSPRYKIIEKRQSVAFWCNPISGHATLYWYQQILGQGPKLLIQFQNNGVVDDSQLPKDRFSAERLKGVDSTLKIQPAKLEDSAVYLCASSLYSRGAAGYTFGSGTRLTVV.

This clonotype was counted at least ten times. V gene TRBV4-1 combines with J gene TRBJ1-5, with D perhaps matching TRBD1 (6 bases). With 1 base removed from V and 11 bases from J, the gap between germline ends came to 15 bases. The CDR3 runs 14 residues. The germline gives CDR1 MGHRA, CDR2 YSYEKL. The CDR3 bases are TGCGCCAGCAGCCAAGTCAACAGGGACATAGCCCAGCATTTT. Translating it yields CASSQVNRDIAQHF.

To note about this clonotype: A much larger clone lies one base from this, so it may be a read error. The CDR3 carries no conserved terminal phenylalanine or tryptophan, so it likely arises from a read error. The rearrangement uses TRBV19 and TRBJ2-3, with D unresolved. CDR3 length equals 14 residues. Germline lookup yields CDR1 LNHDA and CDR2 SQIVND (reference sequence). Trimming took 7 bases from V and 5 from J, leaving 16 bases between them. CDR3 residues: CASTPLGLGDTQYS. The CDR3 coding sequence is TGTGCCAGTACCCCTCTGGGGTTGGGAGATACGCAGTATTCT.

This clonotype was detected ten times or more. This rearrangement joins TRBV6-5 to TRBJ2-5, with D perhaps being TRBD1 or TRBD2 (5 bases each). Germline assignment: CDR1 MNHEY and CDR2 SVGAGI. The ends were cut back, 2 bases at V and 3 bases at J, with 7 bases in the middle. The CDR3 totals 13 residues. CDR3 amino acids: CASSYVGEETQYF. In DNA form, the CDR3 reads TGTGCCAGCAGTTACGTGGGGGAAGAGACCCAGTACTTC.